These 3 T cell receptor beta chains were sequenced from one sample in a study of T cell changes during pregnancy in multiple sclerosis. Libraries were prepared by immunoSEQ multiplex PCR; TCRdb keeps only in-frame clonotypes and omits some of them. The top ten clones hold 2% to 3% of a sample with about 98,000 clones, about 90% of them seen once. This specimen was peripheral blood, taken after pregnancy. These receptors were taken from a female donor in good health, enrolled as a control in a pregnancy study.

The V and J genes are TRBV7-9 and TRBJ2-1; maybe TRBD2 (6 bases). V shed 1 base and J shed 4 bases, with 14 bases lying between them. CDR3 length: 16 residues. Germline assignment: CDR1 SEHNR and CDR2 FQNEAQ (reference sequence). The CDR3 here is CASSLVGGARYNEQFF. DNA for the CDR3: TGTGCCAGCAGCTTAGTAGGAGGGGCCCGGTACAATGAGCAGTTCTTC.

The chain links TRBV2 to TRBJ1-2; 8 positions match TRBD1. Trimming took 7 bases from V and 8 from J; bases not matched to a gene: 9. CDR3 length equals 13 residues. The germline V gene has CDR1 SNHLY and CDR2 FYNNEI. DNA for the CDR3: TGTGCCAGCACCGGACAGGGAGTTGTGGGCTACACCTTC. Amino acid sequence: CASTGQGVVGYTF.

A single count supports this clone. The V and J genes are TRBV5-1 and TRBJ1-6, with TRBD1 matching over 7 bases. Germline V gives CDR1 SGHRS, CDR2 YFSETQ. The CDR3 has 15 amino acids. V lost 0 bases and J lost 7; bases outside the gene matches: 4. CDR3 bases: TGCGCCAGCAGCTTGGCCGTACAGGGGAATTCACCCCTCCACTTT. Translation gives CASSLAVQGNSPLHF.